Here is one TCR beta chain with its context. Antigen: not known. A follow-up of 18 months without ophthalmopathy meant that hyperthyroidism was stable. The data stem from a study of Graves' ophthalmopathy and Graves' hyperthyroidism. V trimming: 2 bases; J trimming: 2 bases; junction bases outside the gene matches: 3. In germline, CDR1 is ENHRY, CDR2 SYGVKD. This CDR3 has 14 amino acids. Broader study findings: Predictions made by the model for ophthalmopathy progression reached 70% to 71% sensitivity and approximately 72% specificity.

Amplified TCR beta CDR3 regions were obtained using RNA transcripts as template. HTBI-primed first-round RT-PCR preceded second-round multiplex PCR. TCRdb analysed the multiplex PCR reads with MiXCR anew, one entry per CDR3 protein. The repertoire includes over 500,000 distinct CDR3 sequences, over 20% of them detected once, and more than 5.5% sits in the top ten. Material for sequencing was peripheral blood. V usage is TRBV10-3 and J usage is TRBJ2-7; 7 nucleotides match TRBD1. This TCR came from a woman younger than 35 with stable Graves' hyperthyroidism. Some clones in this sample may be carry-over from other donors' samples. The CDR3 DNA sequence: TGTGCCATCAGTGAGGCCGACAGGGCCTACGAGCAGTACTTC. This gives the protein CAISEADRAYEQYF.